This T cell receptor (beta chain) appears in the sequencing data of a study of shared clonotypes between healthy human individuals (dated by TCRdb to between 2020 and 2021). Background on the whole study: The cohort included three men and a couple of women between 18 and 49 years of age. Per donor, three plates each were used for CD4 naive and CD4 memory, two for CD8 naive, and one for CD8 memory. The study deeply sequenced blood TCR repertoires of about 5 healthy adults to estimate repertoire size and the extent of clonotype sharing between individuals. Different laboratories and diverse techniques were used to prepare libraries and sequence TCR repertoires, to increase sequencing depth and limit assay-specific biases. Leukapheresis yielded between about 0.94 and 9.5 billion PBMCs per donor.

CD8 naive samples were obtained by positive selection for CCR7 among CD45RO-negative cells, yielding a CD45RA+CCR7+ population from which TemRA cells were excluded. The donors were healthy, HIV-negative adults who had no recently reported acute infections or vaccinations. Every donor was a Caucasian adult residing in Nashville, Tennessee, USA. Blood was collected by leukapheresis, and PBMCs were isolated by Ficoll-Histopaque density gradient centrifugation and then cryopreserved in liquid nitrogen vapor phase. Analytical flow cytometry was used to check the purity and quantity of each magnetically sorted T cell population. Genomic DNA was isolated from each sorted fraction and quantified by UV absorbance on a Nanodrop 2000c. TCR CDR3 regions were amplified from genomic DNA by multiplex PCR using the deep immunoSEQ assay. Extracted genomic DNA from each cell subset was spread evenly across all wells of several immunoSEQ 96-well plates, with each plate serving as a replicate. Each replicate PCR for sorted subsets received around 200 ng genomic DNA, equal to roughly 33,000 T cell genomes. Purified libraries were quantified with a Qubit 3.0 fluorometer, sized on a Bioanalyzer 2100, and re-quantified with the KAPA Library Quantification kit. Every immunoSEQ 96-well plate was sequenced on a dedicated single-read 150-cycle Illumina NextSeq 550 flow cell. On the study's bioinformatics: Because the immunoSEQ output included only junctional sequences and no quality scores, the filtering could not be the same as the filtering used for full-length reads. To assign V/J genes and CDR3, sequences were annotated against IMGT germline references using PyIR, a Python wrapper for IgBLAST v1.9. Reads with weak V/J assignments (E-value above 1e-6), missing CDR3, stop codons, out-of-frame junctions, or ambiguous translated residues were removed. V3J clonotypes were defined by identical inferred V gene, J gene, and CDR3 amino acid sequence. Percentage overlap between repertoires was calculated by dividing the number of shared unique clonotypes by the size of the smaller repertoire. RTK rarefaction, the Chao1 estimator, and Recon v2.1 estimates of unobserved clonotypes were used to assess repertoire richness. Generation probabilities for all TCRbeta clonotypes obtained by the gDNA method from a few donors were computed using OLGA. The table was pulled from immuneACCESS by TCRdb, which kept in-frame rearrangements only. Such tables lose some clones; where checked, under half of the loss comes from unresolved V genes, and the rest has no known cause. V, J and clone size derive from that table, while D and trimming were established from the DNA sequence. This sample comprises about 610,000 clones, 95% to 96% of them detected only once. About 0.12% of the sample belongs to the ten largest clones.

The germline V gene (reference sequence) yields SGHNT for CDR1 and YYREEE for CDR2. The CDR3, cysteine through phenylalanine, is 11 amino acids long. Just the 33-base CDR3 DNA is kept, in frame starting at base 1. The V and J ends are trimmed by 1 base and 5 bases, leaving 4 bases between them. Summary of the overall study and its limitations: Estimated clonotype richness was generally larger for naive than for memory subsets. Incomplete sequencing was indicated by rarefaction of sorted-subset datasets, despite the large sequencing depth. The small number of donors limited the genetic and exposure-history diversity represented. Pairwise subsampling indicated that sequencing depth was expected to affect the degree of clonotype sharing among donors. Sampling was limited to blood, and TCR repertoires in tissue likely differ from TCR repertoires in blood. When a few donors were compared, the shared fraction of clonotypes was about 5.5% for naive CD4, less than 4% for naive CD8, more than 2% for memory CD4, and 0.35% to 0.4% for memory CD8. Compared with non-shared clonotypes, clonotypes shared by all four sorted-subset donors had higher generation probabilities.

Comments on this clone: No cognate antigen has been identified for it. No base quality values were provided; no much bigger clone lies one nucleotide off. Other DNA sequences in the same sample also yield this CDR3.

Recombination joined TRBV5-4 with TRBJ2-7; the D gene cannot be resolved reliably. The sequence derives from a woman in her twenties or thirties in good health. Sequencing used naive CD8+ T cells sorted from blood. The intended sense of this specimen's cell subset or site label: CD45RA+CCR7+. The CDR3 loop reads CASSLLNEQYF. DNA sequence: TGTGCCAGCAGCTTGTTGAACGAGCAGTACTTC.